Described below is a single T cell receptor beta chain sequence and its context. As yet, its antigen is unknown. The data stem from a study of Tregs in tolerant kidney transplant recipients. Overall study findings and caveats: No direct test of biological reproducibility was done here. Expanding Tregs on activated donor B cells appeared to best identify donor-specific TCRbeta clones. In tolerant patients, donor-specific Tregs outgrew total Tregs, suggesting antigen-driven expansion.

Measured with immunoSEQ multiplex PCR; TCRdb has only the in-frame clones, and not every one. The table shows roughly 66,000 clones, with more than 90% occurring only once. Germline lookup yields CDR1 LGHNA and CDR2 YSLEER. The CDR3 has 16 amino acids. Trimming removed 0 bases from V and 3 bases from J, with 12 bases in between. The receptor was isolated from a human donor who received a combined kidney and bone marrow transplant. The genes are TRBV4-3 and TRBJ2-1; possible D gene TRBD2, 5 bases. The starting material was CD8+ T cells from blood, obtained before the transplant. CDR3 bases: TGCGCCAGCAGCCAAGAGAGGGAGTTAGTCTACAATGAGCAGTTCTTC. Translation gives CASSQERELVYNEQFF.